This TCR beta chain was sequenced for a study of prognosis after radiotherapy for stage I lung cancer (dated by TCRdb to 2020 to 2022). In terms of the full investigation: Approximately 19 stage I NSCLC patients were enrolled in Nanjing, China, between early 2018 and January 2019. Newly diagnosed primary stage I lung tumors were present in about 15 patients, and oligometastatic NSCLC after surgical resection of the primary tumor was present in roughly five patients. All patients were regarded as medically inoperable, because of comorbidities in about a dozen patients and refusal of surgery in several patients. The cohort included about twelve men and a handful of women, with a median age of around 70 years and a range of roughly 53 to 90 years. About twelve patients had adenocarcinoma and six or seven had squamous cell carcinoma as the tumor histology. SBRT was delivered in 3 to 5 fractions with a biologically effective dose of at least 100 Gy, and image-guided IMRT or VMAT was used for delivery. Concurrent therapy was not administered to any patient alongside SBRT. Four of the 19 patients developed distant metastases after SBRT, at a median of roughly 7 months; the other 15 showed no significant progression. Peripheral blood TCR beta repertoires were profiled in stage I NSCLC patients before and after stereotactic body radiotherapy, and the repertoires were related to distant failure. The study took one blood sample before SBRT and one after SBRT from each of roughly 19 patients and sequenced all 38 samples. The paper's findings and limits, for the study overall: No determination of tumor specificity was made for expanded TCR clones. Post-SBRT Shannon entropy and its change from baseline were lower in patients who developed distant metastases; baseline Shannon entropy was not associated with metastases. After SBRT, the number of unique TCR clones decreased (median approximately 9,100 before versus several thousand after; Wilcoxon paired P=0.011). Differences in TRBV and TRBJ usage frequencies by metastasis status were reportedly observed in two V genes at baseline and in nine V and two J genes after SBRT. Limitations of the study included a small cohort and short follow-up, and the study findings need independent validation. None of the reported P values were adjusted for multiple comparisons.

This clonotype was seen repeatedly, ten times or more. Its antigen specificity is not known. Base qualities were left out, and no much larger clone turns up one base away. The TCR beta CDR3 region was amplified from genomic DNA by two rounds of multiplex PCR. In the first PCR round, primers specific to each TRBV and TRBJ gene were used, and the primer sequences were filed in Chinese patent CN105087789A. Universal primers were used in the second PCR round. The Roche High Pure PCR Template Preparation Kit was used to extract genomic DNA from frozen PBMCs. An Illumina HiSeq 3000 was used to sequence the libraries paired-end with 151 bp reads. For the original study's pipeline: CutAdapt was used to discard raw reads that did not contain the multiplex PCR primer sequences. Using PEAR, the high-quality paired reads were merged into contigs. By aligning each contig to reference sequences, MiXCR assigned the TRB V, D and J gene segments to that contig. To remove sequencing errors, CDR3 sequences were clustered according to base quality and sequence similarity. Shannon entropy normalized by the natural log of productive TCR sequence number was used as the measure of diversity. Clonality was defined as one minus Shannon entropy divided by the natural log of the number of unique clonotypes. Using the Youden index from ROC curves, the researchers picked the repertoire-metric cut-offs for progression-free survival, and all analyses were carried out in R 3.5.3. In-frame beta chains were kept once TCRdb had trimmed the public reads at Q25 with fastp and called clones with MiXCR. Here each entry gathers all rows of one CDR3 protein and keeps the most common genes and DNA. The V and J calls were not made by the authors but by TCRdb's processing. The sample yields tens of thousands of distinct CDR3 sequences; 26% were counted once. The top ten clones comprise around 6.9% of the sample.

All patients had node-negative disease on CT and PET/CT, and none had a history of other malignancies or had previously received chemotherapy or radiotherapy. At each of the two time points, about 6 milliliters of peripheral venous blood were collected into EDTA tubes. PBMCs were isolated by Ficoll-Paque Plus density-gradient centrifugation. Immediately after collection, samples were stored at -80 degrees C until analysis. The germline V gene gives CDR1 as MDHEN and CDR2 as SYDVKM. The CDR3 contains 13 residues, cysteine and phenylalanine counted. Of the read, only the CDR3 DNA is kept; its 39 bases are in frame from base 1. V loses 5 bases at its end and J loses 8 bases; junction bases beyond the gene matches: 7.

This specimen consisted of PBMCs, obtained before or after stereotactic body radiation therapy (not recorded which). The chain joins TRBV28 to TRBJ1-2, with TRBD1 matching 8 junction bases. The receptor's source is a donor aged 50 or older with non-small cell lung cancer. The CDR3 protein sequence reads: CASSIRTGQGYTF. Here is the DNA: TGTGCCAGCAGTATAAGGACAGGGCAAGGCTACACCTTC.